The source of this TCR beta chain is a study of cytomegalovirus exposure and HLA in healthy donors. This clone appeared a single time. PCR was performed using 60 Vbeta and 13 Jbeta primers. Only in-frame clones appear in the TCRdb table, and some are missing; sequencing was by immunoSEQ multiplex PCR. This table has around 97,000 clones, approximately 66% appearing once. Germline V gene data show CDR1 as LNHNV and CDR2 as YYDKDF (reference sequence). The CDR3 sequence is 18 residues long. V dropped 4 bases and J dropped 6; count of bases not matched to a gene: 17. The clonotype originates from a woman aged 45-60 years in good health and CMV-seronegative. Sequencing was performed on PBMCs. The rearrangement uses TRBV15 and TRBJ2-3; 9 bases fit TRBD1. The CDR3 coding sequence is TGTGCCACCAGCAAGGGGGGCCGGGACAGGGAAACCACGGATACGCAGTATTTT. Its translation: CATSKGGRDRETTDTQYF.